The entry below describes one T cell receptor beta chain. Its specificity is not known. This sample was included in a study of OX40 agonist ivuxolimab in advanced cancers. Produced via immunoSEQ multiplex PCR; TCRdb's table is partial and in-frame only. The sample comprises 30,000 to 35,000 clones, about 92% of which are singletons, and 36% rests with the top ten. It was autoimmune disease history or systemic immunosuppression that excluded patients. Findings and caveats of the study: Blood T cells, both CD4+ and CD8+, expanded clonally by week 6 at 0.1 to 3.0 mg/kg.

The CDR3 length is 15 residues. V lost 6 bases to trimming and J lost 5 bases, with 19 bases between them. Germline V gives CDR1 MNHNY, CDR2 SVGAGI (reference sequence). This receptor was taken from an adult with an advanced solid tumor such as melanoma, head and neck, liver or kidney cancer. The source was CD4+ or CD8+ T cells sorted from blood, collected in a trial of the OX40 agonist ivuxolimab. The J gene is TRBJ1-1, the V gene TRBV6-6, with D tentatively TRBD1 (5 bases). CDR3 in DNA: TGTGCCAGCAGCCGGGACGGGGGGTGGGAAACTGAAGCTTTCTTT. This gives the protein CASSRDGGWETEAFF.